The T cell receptor beta chain under discussion was sequenced for a study of T-cell memory formation after mild COVID-19. TCRdb ran MiXCR on the 5' RACE reads and lists one entry per CDR3 protein. The table lists under 450,000 distinct CDR3 sequences, about 15% of them singletons. There are 14 residues in the CDR3. CDR1 is ENHRY, CDR2 SYGVKD, per germline. The V and J ends lost 9 bases and 5 bases, in that order; junction bases with no gene match: 8. The source of this sequence is a man between 18 and 35 years old who had mild COVID-19 (a few samples of this study predate the infection). Cell type and time point are not known. Sequenced: PBMCs or a T cell subset sorted from them (not recorded which). This chain links TRBV10-3 with TRBJ2-1; 9 nucleotides line up with TRBD2. For the CDR3, the DNA is TGTGCCATAAGAAGACTAGCGGAACACAATGAGCAGTTCTTC. Protein sequence: CAIRRLAEHNEQFF.